This T cell receptor beta chain is from a study of blood T cells in healthy people across ages. This clonotype came up many times. The second PCR ran roughly 6 to 12 cycles with a sample-barcoded 5' primer and J-beta primers. TCRdb reprocessed the 5' RACE reads via MiXCR and lists one record per CDR3 protein. The repertoire consists of some 1.5 million distinct CDR3 sequences, with 28% occurring once and the leading ten covering less than 9.5%. The TCR originated in a woman aged 25 to 39 in good health. Sequenced material: blood.

This CDR3 is CSVEDQMASHNEQFF. CDR3 DNA: TGCAGCGTTGAAGATCAAATGGCTAGTCACAATGAGCAGTTCTTC. The V and J genes are TRBV29-1 and TRBJ2-1; D call uncertain. CDR3 size: 15 residues. In germline, CDR1 is SQVTM, CDR2 ANQGSEA. The V end lost 0 bases, the J end lost 5 bases, and 14 bases lay between the germline ends.